This entry is about one T cell receptor (beta chain). Its target is unknown. This CDR3 has 13 amino acids. CDR1 and CDR2 (germline): SQVTM, ANQGSEA. This sample stems from a study of T cells expressing NK-cell markers. Study-wide points: Clarity on HCMV specificity was lacking for the expanded NKG2C+ T cell clones.

With the 5' RACE reads reprocessed, TCRdb shows one record per CDR3 protein and no DNA. The sample table sets out approximately 460,000 distinct CDR3 sequences. V gene TRBV29-1 combines with J gene TRBJ2-5; TCRdb's D gene call, TRBD1, goes unchecked for lack of DNA. This sequence was found in a woman between 18 and 70 years old in good health. What was sequenced was blood T cells: a sorted CD56 or NKG2C T cell subset, CD4+ or CD8+ T cells, or bulk PBMC T cells (not recorded which). CDR3 protein: CSVGGGAQETQYF.